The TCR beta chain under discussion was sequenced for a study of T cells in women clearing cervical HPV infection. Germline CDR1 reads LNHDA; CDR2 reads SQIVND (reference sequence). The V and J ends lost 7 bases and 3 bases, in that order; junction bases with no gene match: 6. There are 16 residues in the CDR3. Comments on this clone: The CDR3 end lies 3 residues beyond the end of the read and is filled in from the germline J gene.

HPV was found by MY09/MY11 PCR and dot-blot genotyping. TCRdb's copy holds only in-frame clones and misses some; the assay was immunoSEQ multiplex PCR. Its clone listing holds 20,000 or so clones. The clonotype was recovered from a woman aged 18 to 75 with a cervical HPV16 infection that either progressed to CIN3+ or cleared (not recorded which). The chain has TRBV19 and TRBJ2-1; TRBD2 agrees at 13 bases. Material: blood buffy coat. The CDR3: CASMETSGRNYNEQFF. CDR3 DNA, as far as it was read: TGTGCCAGTATGGAGACTAGCGGGAGGAACTACAATGAG.